These 23 T cell receptor beta chains were all obtained from the same sample, sequenced in a study of blood T cells in healthy people across ages. Sample-barcoded 5' priming and a J-beta primer mix drove a second PCR of roughly 7 to 11 cycles. MiXCR, applied by TCRdb to the 5' RACE reads, yields one record per CDR3 protein. The sample has 1.5 million to 2 million distinct CDR3 sequences; roughly 30% are singletons. The sample consisted of blood. Receptors were obtained from a woman under 40 in good health.

This clonotype came up many times. J is TRBJ2-3 and V is TRBV27, with D possibly being TRBD1 (5 bases). The V and J ends lost 3 bases and 2 bases respectively, with 9 bases between them. Germline-derived CDR1 and CDR2 are MNHEY and SMNVEV (reference sequence). This CDR3 is 14 amino acids long. The CDR3 here is CASSLTALTDTQYF. CDR3 DNA sequence: TGTGCCAGCAGTTTGACAGCACTCACAGATACGCAGTATTTT.

About this clonotype itself: A much larger clone lies one base from this, so it may be a read error. The rearrangement uses TRBV5-1 and TRBJ2-3; D could derive from TRBD1 or TRBD2 (5 bases each). Germline V gene sequence: CDR1 SGHRS, CDR2 YFSETQ. The CDR3 sequence is 16 residues long. V gave up 4 bases and J gave up 3 bases, with 18 bases separating them. The CDR3 region has the DNA TGCGCCAGCAGCCCGAGGGGTAGCAGGAGGACAGATACGCAGTATTTT. Its translation is CASSPRGSRRTDTQYF.

This clonotype was counted many times. The CDR3 loop reads CASSLTTGAYQETQYF. The DNA of the CDR3 is TGCGCCAGCAGCTTGACAACGGGGGCTTACCAAGAGACCCAGTACTTC. The chain carries TRBV5-1 and TRBJ2-5; D may match TRBD1 or TRBD2 (6 bases each). The CDR3 runs 16 residues. Per the germline V gene, CDR1 is SGHRS and CDR2 is YFSETQ. The V end was cut by 1 base, the J end by 0 bases, with 13 bases between.

The chain carries TRBV5-5 and TRBJ1-2; D may be TRBD1 (6 bases). Germline loops: CDR1 SGHKS, CDR2 YYEKEE (reference sequence). This CDR3 region has 14 residues. V was cut by 5 bases and J by 2 bases, with 13 bases left in between. CDR3 region: CASRQGTTNYGYTF. CDR3 sequence (DNA): TGTGCCAGCAGGCAGGGGACAACCAACTATGGCTACACCTTC.

The chain has TRBV28 and TRBJ2-7, with a weak D call TRBD1 (6 bases). This CDR3 spans 14 amino acids. CDR1 and CDR2 from the germline V gene are MDHEN and SYDVKM. V was pared by 3 bases and J by 4 bases, with 13 bases between. The CDR3 DNA sequence: TGTGCCAGCAGTTTCCAGGGGTCTGGGTACGAGCAGTACTTC. This gives the protein CASSFQGSGYEQYF.

This clonotype showed up just a few times. The chain uses TRBV3-1 and TRBJ1-1; D remains unclear. Trimming took 0 bases from V and 1 from J, leaving 12 bases between them. The CDR3 sequence is 16 residues long. Germline V gene data show CDR1 as LGHDT and CDR2 as YNNKEL (reference sequence). The CDR3 DNA follows: TGTGCCAGCAGCCAAGACCCGATCGCAAGGAACACTGAAGCTTTCTTT. This sequence encodes CASSQDPIARNTEAFF.

This clonotype was seen only a few times. The V gene is TRBV12-3 or TRBV12-4, the J gene TRBJ2-3, with D possibly TRBD2 on 6 matching bases. Trimming shortened V by 10 bases and J by 2 bases, and 16 bases separated the two germline ends. This CDR3 is built from 14 residues. This CDR3 reads CATRQRAYTDTQYF. DNA for the CDR3: TGTGCCACCCGACAGCGGGCATACACAGATACGCAGTATTTT.

This clonotype was picked up a small number of times. The chain couples TRBV2 to TRBJ2-1; the match to TRBD2 covers 11 bases. The J call may be in error: the DNA end matches TRBJ2-7 better. This CDR3 contains 15 residues. Germline CDR1 and CDR2: SNHLY and FYNNEI. CDR3 in amino acids: CASTSTSGGYNEQYF. The CDR3 DNA follows: TGTGCCAGCACCTCAACTAGCGGGGGCTACAATGAGCAGTACTTC.

The chain has TRBV20-1 and TRBJ2-3; TRBD2 aligns across 11 bases. The CDR3 runs to 16 residues. The trim removed 3 bases at V and 4 bases at J, leaving 9 bases unmatched. Germline loops: CDR1 DFQATT, CDR2 SNEGSKA (reference sequence). CDR3 protein: CSASRTPSGRPDTQYF. As DNA, the CDR3 is TGCAGTGCTAGTCGTACCCCTAGCGGGAGGCCAGATACGCAGTATTTT.

The chain links TRBV2 to TRBJ2-2; D is undetermined. V was shortened by 8 bases and J by 2 bases, with 6 bases between the two germline ends. The germline V gene encodes CDR1 SNHLY and CDR2 FYNNEI. CDR3 length equals 12 residues. CDR3 DNA sequence: TGTGCCAGCCAAATCAACACCGGGGAGCTGTTTTTT. The encoded protein is CASQINTGELFF.

The rearrangement uses TRBV20-1 and TRBJ2-1; 7 bases fit TRBD2. Germline loops: CDR1 DFQATT, CDR2 SNEGSKA (reference sequence). Unmatched junction bases numbered 5, after V lost 3 bases and J lost 9 bases. The CDR3 runs to 12 residues. CDR3 loop: CSARAGAREQFF. CDR3 bases: TGCAGTGCTAGGGCGGGAGCGCGTGAGCAGTTCTTC.

This clonotype was detected only a few times. The rearrangement links TRBV12-3 or TRBV12-4 to TRBJ1-1; D gene unclear. The CDR3 length is 14 residues. Trimming took 6 bases from V and 1 from J, leaving 12 bases between them. The CDR3 spells CASRQTDRNTEAFF. Written as DNA, the CDR3 is TGTGCCAGCAGACAAACAGACCGGAACACTGAAGCTTTCTTT.

This clonotype was observed a handful of times. The V and J genes are TRBV6-2 or TRBV6-3 and TRBJ1-5, with D perhaps TRBD1 (6 bases). Per germline, CDR1 MNHEY and CDR2 SVGEGT. Between the trimmed V and J ends, which lost 7 bases and 12 bases, there was a span of 37 bases. This CDR3 spans 19 amino acids. The CDR3 region has the DNA TGTGCCAGCACCCCCTACTCTGACAGGCCACGAAATAGCAATCAGTACCAGCATTTT. This gives the protein CASTPYSDRPRNSNQYQHF.

This clonotype has just a few counts. The J gene is TRBJ1-2, the V gene TRBV20-1; D is unresolved. This CDR3 has 14 amino acids. Germline-derived CDR1 and CDR2 are DFQATT and SNEGSKA (reference sequence). V lost 1 base, J lost 5 bases, and 14 bases lay in between. CDR3 nucleotides: TGCAGTGCTAGAGGTCGGAGAAACGAGTATGGCTACACCTTC. The encoded protein is CSARGRRNEYGYTF.

The genes are TRBV15 and TRBJ2-1, with D possibly called TRBD1 or TRBD2 (5 bases each). Germline V gives CDR1 LNHNV, CDR2 YYDKDF (reference sequence). Trimming removed 0 bases from V and 10 bases from J, with 13 bases in between. The CDR3 spans 14 residues. The CDR3 DNA reads TGTGCCACCAGCAGAGATCGGACGGGGCACGAGCAGTTCTTC. This codes for CATSRDRTGHEQFF.

The genes are TRBV21-1 and TRBJ2-1; the table's D call of TRBD1 was not tested on the DNA. TRBV21-1 is shown as a pseudogene. The CDR3 runs 15 residues. The CDR3 region has the DNA TGTGCCAGCAGCAAAGTGGGGGGACACTACAATGAGCAGTTCTTC. This codes for CASSKVGGHYNEQFF.

V usage is TRBV4-1 and J usage is TRBJ1-5; maybe TRBD1 (5 bases). Germline CDR1 and CDR2: MGHRA and YSYEKL. This CDR3 region has 16 residues. The V and J ends lost 1 base and 7 bases respectively, with 17 bases between them. CDR3 bases: TGCGCCAGCAGCCAAGTTGAGGGGCAGGGTAAACAGCCCCAGCATTTT. Residues: CASSQVEGQGKQPQHF.

Concerning this clonotype itself: A read error is possible here, since a much larger clone lies one base away. The chain is built from TRBV6-6 and TRBJ2-4; 7 bases are a match to TRBD1. The closer fit of TRBJ2-7 to the DNA end suggests the J call may be wrong. Germline V gene data show CDR1 as MNHNY and CDR2 as SVGAGI (reference sequence). The CDR3 consists of 13 residues. In nucleotides, the CDR3 is TGTGCCAGCAGTTACTCGACAGGGCACGAGCAGTACTTC. It yields the protein CASSYSTGHEQYF.

J is TRBJ1-4 and V is TRBV13; D is unresolved. Trimming removed 2 bases from V and 8 bases from J, with 15 bases in between. Germline V gene lookup returns CDR1 PRHDT and CDR2 FYEKMQ (reference sequence). CDR3 length equals 15 residues. CDR3 amino acids: CASSLNSEWQEKLFF. For the CDR3, the DNA is TGTGCCAGCAGCTTAAACAGCGAATGGCAAGAAAAACTGTTTTTT.

The chain has TRBV29-1 and TRBJ2-4, with unresolved D. The CDR3 has 18 amino acids. Germline V gene sequence: CDR1 SQVTM, CDR2 ANQGSEA. Deletions cut 6 bases from V and 0 bases from J, with 24 bases between. The CDR3 reads CSVAGPTHSQLAKNIQYF. The CDR3 DNA is TGCAGCGTAGCTGGGCCTACCCACTCCCAACTAGCCAAAAACATTCAGTACTTC.

This clonotype was seen more than once but under ten times. The V call is TRBV3-1, the J call TRBJ2-1; 10 positions match TRBD1. The trim removed 0 bases at V and 7 bases at J, leaving 9 bases unmatched. Germline CDR1 and CDR2: LGHDT and YNNKEL (reference sequence). The CDR3 runs 17 residues. CDR3 protein: CASSQELSGQGRNEQFF. The DNA of the CDR3 is TGTGCCAGCAGCCAAGAATTGTCGGGACAGGGGAGAAATGAGCAGTTCTTC.

The chain uses TRBV5-1 and TRBJ1-1; a weak D match, TRBD1 (6 bases). Germline V lookup: CDR1 SGHRS, CDR2 YFSETQ. Trimming took off 0 bases at V and 0 bases at J, with 15 bases between the two ends. This CDR3 is 17 amino acids long. CDR3 DNA: TGCGCCAGCAGCTTGGAGATAATTACAGGGCTGAACACTGAAGCTTTCTTT. Its protein product is CASSLEIITGLNTEAFF.

This clonotype was seen a few times. The chain recombines TRBV10-3 with TRBJ2-4, with D possibly being TRBD1 or TRBD2 (6 bases each). The DNA matches TRBJ2-7 better at its end, which makes the J call doubtful. The CDR3 extends over 14 amino acids. Germline V lookup: CDR1 ENHRY, CDR2 SYGVKD. The CDR3 region is CAISERGVGTEQYF. As DNA, the CDR3 is TGTGCCATCAGTGAAAGGGGGGTTGGAACCGAGCAGTACTTC.